This TCR beta chain was observed in a study of shared clonotypes between healthy human individuals. CDR3 length: 15 residues. V was pared by 7 bases and J by 7 bases, with 25 bases between. Per germline, CDR1 SQVTM and CDR2 ANQGSEA. Deep level was the assay's run setting. TCRdb's copy holds only in-frame clones and misses some; the assay was immunoSEQ multiplex PCR. The sample gives about 470,000 clones, about 85% of which show up once; about 12% is in the top ten. This TCR came from a woman aged 40 to 49 in good health. Some clones in this sample may be carry-over from other donors' samples. V and J are TRBV29-1 and TRBJ1-1, with TRBD1 as a possible D gene (6 bases). Sequencing input: PBMCs. The CDR3 bases are TGCAGCGCGGCCCGGACAGAGGAGTGGATTGGTGAAGCTTTCTTT. Translating it yields CSAARTEEWIGEAFF.